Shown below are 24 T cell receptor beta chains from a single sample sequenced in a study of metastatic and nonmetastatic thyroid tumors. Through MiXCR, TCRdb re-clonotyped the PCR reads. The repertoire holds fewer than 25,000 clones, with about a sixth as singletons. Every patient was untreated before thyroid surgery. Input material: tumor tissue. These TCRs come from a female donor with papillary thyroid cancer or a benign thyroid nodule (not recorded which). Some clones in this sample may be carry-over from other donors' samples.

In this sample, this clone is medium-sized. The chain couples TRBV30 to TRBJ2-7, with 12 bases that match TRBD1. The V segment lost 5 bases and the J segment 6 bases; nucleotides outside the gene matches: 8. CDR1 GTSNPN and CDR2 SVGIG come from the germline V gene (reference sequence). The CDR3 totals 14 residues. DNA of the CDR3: TGTGCCTGGGGGAGGGGGACAGGGGGCTTCGAGCAGTACTTC. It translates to CAWGRGTGGFEQYF.

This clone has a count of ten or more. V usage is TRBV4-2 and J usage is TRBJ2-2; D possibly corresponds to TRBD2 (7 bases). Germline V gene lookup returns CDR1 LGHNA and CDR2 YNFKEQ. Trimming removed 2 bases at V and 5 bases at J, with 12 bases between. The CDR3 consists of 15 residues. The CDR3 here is CASSQRGAGTGELFF. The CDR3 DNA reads TGTGCCAGCAGCCAACGGGGGGCCGGGACCGGGGAGCTGTTTTTT.

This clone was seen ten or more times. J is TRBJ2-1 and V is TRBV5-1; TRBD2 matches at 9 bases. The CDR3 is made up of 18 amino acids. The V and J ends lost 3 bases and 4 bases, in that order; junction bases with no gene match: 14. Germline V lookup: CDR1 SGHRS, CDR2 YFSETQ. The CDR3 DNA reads TGCGCCAGCAGCTCTTCCTCTAGCGGGACCCCCGGGTACAATGAGCAGTTCTTC. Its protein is CASSSSSSGTPGYNEQFF.

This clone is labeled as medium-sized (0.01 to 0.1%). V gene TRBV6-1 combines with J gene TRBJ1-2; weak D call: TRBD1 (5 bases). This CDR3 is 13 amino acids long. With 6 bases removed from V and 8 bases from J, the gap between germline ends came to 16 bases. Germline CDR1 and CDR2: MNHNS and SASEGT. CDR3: CASSPPGSNGYTF. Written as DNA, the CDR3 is TGTGCCAGCAGCCCCCCAGGGTCGAACGGCTACACCTTC.

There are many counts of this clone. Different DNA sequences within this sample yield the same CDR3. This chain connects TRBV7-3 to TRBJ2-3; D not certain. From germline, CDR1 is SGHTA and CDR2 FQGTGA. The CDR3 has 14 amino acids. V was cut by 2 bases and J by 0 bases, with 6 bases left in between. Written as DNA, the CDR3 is TGTGCCAGCAGCTTACAAGCTAGCACAGATACGCAGTATTTT. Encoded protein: CASSLQASTDTQYF.

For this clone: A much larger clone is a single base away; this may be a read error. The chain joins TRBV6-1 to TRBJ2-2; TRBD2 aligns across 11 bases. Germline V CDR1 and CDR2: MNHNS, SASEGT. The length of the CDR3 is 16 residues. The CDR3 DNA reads TGTGCCAGCAGCATTAGCGGGGGGGTCCTCACCGTGGAGCTGTTTTTT. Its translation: CASSISGGVLTVELFF.

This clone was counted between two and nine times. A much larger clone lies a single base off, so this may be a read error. The CDR3 reads CSVAQVGTYYGYTF. Written as DNA, the CDR3 is TGCAGCGTTGCCCAGGTGGGGACTTACTATGGCTACACCTTC. V is TRBV29-1 and J is TRBJ1-2; D possibly corresponds to TRBD1 (5 bases). CDR3 size: 14 residues. The germline V and J ends were trimmed by 4 bases and 3 bases, with 15 bases remaining between them. The germline V gene encodes CDR1 SQVTM and CDR2 ANQGSEA.

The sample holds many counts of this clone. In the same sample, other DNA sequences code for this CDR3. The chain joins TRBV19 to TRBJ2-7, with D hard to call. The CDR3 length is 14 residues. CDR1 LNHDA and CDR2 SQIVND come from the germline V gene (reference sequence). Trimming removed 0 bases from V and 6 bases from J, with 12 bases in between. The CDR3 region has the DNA TGTGCCAGTAGTATAGATCTCCAGTGGGGCGAGCAGTACTTC. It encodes CASSIDLQWGEQYF. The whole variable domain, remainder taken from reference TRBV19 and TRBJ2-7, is DGGITQSPKYLFRKEGQNVTLSCEQNLNHDAMYWYRQDPGQGLRLIYYSQIVNDFQKGDIAEGYSVSREKKESFPLTVTSAQKNPTAFYLCASSIDLQWGEQYFGPGTRLTVT.

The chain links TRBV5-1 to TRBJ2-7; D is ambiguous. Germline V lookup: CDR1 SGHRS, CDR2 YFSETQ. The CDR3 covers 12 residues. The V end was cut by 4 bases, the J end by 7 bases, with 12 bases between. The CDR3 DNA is TGCGCCAGCAGCCCCAACCAGAGTGAGCAGTACTTC. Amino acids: CASSPNQSEQYF.

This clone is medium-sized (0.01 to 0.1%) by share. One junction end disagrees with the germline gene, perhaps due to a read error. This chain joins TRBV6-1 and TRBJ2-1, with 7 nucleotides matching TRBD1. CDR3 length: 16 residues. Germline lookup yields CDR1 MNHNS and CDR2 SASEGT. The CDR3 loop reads CASSDRDRSTYDEQFF. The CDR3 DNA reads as TGTGCCAGCAGTGACCGGGACAGATCGACCTACGATGAGCAGTTCTTC.

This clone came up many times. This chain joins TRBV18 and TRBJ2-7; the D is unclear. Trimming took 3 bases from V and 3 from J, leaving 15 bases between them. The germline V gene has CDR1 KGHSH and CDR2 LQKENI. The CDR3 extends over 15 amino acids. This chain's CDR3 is CASSPQDAAFYEQYF. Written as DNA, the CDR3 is TGTGCCAGCTCACCCCAGGACGCAGCGTTCTACGAGCAGTACTTC.

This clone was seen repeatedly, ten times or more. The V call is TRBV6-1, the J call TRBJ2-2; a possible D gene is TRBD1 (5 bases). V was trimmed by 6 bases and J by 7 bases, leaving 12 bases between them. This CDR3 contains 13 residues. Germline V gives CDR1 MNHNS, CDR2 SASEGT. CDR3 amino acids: CASRDRFNGELFF. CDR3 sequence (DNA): TGTGCCAGCAGAGACAGATTTAACGGGGAGCTGTTTTTT.

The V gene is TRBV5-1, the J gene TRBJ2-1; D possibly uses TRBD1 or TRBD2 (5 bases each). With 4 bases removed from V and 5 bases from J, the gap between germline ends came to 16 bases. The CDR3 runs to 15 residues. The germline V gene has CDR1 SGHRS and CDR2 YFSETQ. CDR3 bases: TGCGCCAGCAGCCGAGGGGTGTGGGGCAACAATGAGCAGTTCTTC. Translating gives CASSRGVWGNNEQFF.

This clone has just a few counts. CDR3 sequence reads: CASSPIAWNQPQHF. The CDR3 DNA reads as TGTGCCAGTAGTCCCATTGCATGGAATCAGCCCCAGCATTTT. The rearrangement links TRBV19 to TRBJ1-5, with D hard to call. The CDR3 consists of 14 residues. CDR1 and CDR2 from the germline V gene are LNHDA and SQIVND (reference sequence). Deletions cut 5 bases from V and 4 bases from J, with 12 bases between.

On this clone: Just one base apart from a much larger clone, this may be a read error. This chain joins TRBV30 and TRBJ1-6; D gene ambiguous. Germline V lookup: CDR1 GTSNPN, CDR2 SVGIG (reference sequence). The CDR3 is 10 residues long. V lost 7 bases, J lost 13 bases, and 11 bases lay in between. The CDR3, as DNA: TGTGCCTTGCTCGGACCTCCCCTCCACTTT. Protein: CALLGPPLHF.

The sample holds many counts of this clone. CDR3 protein: CSVAVRGGYTF. In DNA, the CDR3 is TGCAGCGTTGCCGTTCGAGGTGGCTACACCTTC. The chain carries TRBV29-1 and TRBJ1-2, with D hard to call. V was pared by 4 bases and J by 7 bases, with 10 bases between. Germline values: CDR1 SQVTM, CDR2 ANQGSEA. This CDR3 region has 11 residues.

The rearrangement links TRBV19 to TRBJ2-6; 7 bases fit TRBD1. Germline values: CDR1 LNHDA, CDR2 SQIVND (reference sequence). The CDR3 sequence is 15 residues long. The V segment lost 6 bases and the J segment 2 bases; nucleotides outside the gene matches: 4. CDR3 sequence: CASSTGTAGANVLTF. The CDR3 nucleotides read TGTGCCAGTAGCACCGGGACAGCTGGGGCCAACGTCCTGACTTTC.

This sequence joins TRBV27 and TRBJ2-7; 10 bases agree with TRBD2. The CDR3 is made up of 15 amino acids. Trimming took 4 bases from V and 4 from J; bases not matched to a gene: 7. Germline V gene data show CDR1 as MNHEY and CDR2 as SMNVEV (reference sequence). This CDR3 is CASSYEAGGPYEQYF. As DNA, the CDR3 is TGTGCCAGCAGTTACGAAGCGGGAGGGCCGTACGAGCAGTACTTC.

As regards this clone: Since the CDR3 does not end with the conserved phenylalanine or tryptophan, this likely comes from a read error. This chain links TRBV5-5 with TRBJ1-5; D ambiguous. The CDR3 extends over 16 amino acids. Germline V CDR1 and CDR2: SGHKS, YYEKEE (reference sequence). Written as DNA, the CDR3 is TGTGCCAGCAGTTTGGCGGCAGCTGATAGCAATCATCCCCAGCATCTT. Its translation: CASSLAAADSNHPQHL.

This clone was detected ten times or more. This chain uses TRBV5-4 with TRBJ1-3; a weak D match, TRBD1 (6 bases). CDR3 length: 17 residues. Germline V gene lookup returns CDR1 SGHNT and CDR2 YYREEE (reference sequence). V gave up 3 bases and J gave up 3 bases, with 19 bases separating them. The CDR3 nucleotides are TGTGCCAGCAGCTCACCTGGACAGACGGGTCTTGGAAACACCATATATTTT. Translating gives CASSSPGQTGLGNTIYF.

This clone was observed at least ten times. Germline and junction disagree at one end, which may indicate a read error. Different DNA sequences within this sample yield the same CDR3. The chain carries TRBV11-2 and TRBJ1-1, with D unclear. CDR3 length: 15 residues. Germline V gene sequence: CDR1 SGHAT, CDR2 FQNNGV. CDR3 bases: TGTGCCAGCAGCTTAGGCTCAGGTTCGAACACTGAGGCTTTCTTT. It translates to CASSLGSGSNTEAFF.

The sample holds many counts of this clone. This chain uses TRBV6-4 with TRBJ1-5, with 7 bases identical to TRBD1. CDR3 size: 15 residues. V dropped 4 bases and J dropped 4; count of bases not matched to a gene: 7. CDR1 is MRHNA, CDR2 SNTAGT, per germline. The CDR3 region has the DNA TGTGCCAGCAGTGCCGGGACAGACTCTAATCAGCCCCAGCATTTT. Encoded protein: CASSAGTDSNQPQHF.

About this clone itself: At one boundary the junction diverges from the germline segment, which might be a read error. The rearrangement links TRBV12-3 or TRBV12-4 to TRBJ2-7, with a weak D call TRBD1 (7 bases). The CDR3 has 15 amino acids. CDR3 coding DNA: TGTGACAGCAACCCAGGGGGGCGGATCTCCTACGAGAAGTACTTC. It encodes CDSNPGGRISYEKYF.

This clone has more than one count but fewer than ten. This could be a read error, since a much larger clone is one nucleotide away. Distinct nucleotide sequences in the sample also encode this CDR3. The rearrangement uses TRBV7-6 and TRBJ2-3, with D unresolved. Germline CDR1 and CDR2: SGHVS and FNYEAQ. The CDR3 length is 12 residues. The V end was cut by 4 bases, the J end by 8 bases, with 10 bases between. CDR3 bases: TGTGCCAGCAGCTCTCCGGGCGGTACGCAGTATTTT. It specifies CASSSPGGTQYF.